Included here is one T cell receptor (beta chain) sequence, with context. Its antigen is unknown. This sample stems from a study of cytomegalovirus exposure and HLA in healthy donors (dated by TCRdb to about 2017). About the study as a whole: According to an earlier analysis of several hundred of the donors, 150 million to 200 million T cells yielded 117 million unique TCR beta sequences and less than 300 Gb of sequence data. The study was designed to test whether signatures of past pathogen exposure could be identified by cataloging public T cell receptors. Using immunosequencing, the study profiled T cell repertoires from about 620 subjects and related those repertoires to cytomegalovirus serostatus. The number of donors typed differed by locus, with roughly 620-630 for A, B, C, DRB1 and DQB1, more than 500 for DQA1, about 610 for DPA1, and 472 for DPB1. An earlier analysis of around 540 of the donors applied high-throughput TCR beta sequencing to assess whether each TCR beta V gene segment acted as functional or pseudogenic. The study combined high-throughput TCR immunosequencing, statistical association of individual TCRs with disease status, and machine learning to predict cytomegalovirus infection status. Several DR-DQ haplotypes were treated as single units for association and clustering because of strong linkage in the cohort. A later analysis re-analyzed previously published TCR beta repertoires from about 730 donors and added high-resolution HLA genotyping to study TCR occurrence patterns. In addition to the first cohort of several hundred subjects, a separate validation cohort of 130 or so different subjects was used. Donor age, sex, ethnicity and CMV serostatus were compiled alongside the repertoire data. Among the roughly 400 genotyped donors, around 79% belonged to the genetic ancestry cluster associated with self-reported Caucasian donors. Approximately 310 gigabases of sequencing data and tens of millions of unique TCR sequences were included in an early release covering under 650 HLA-typed donors. Rather than using new phenotypic data, the later analysis identified candidate immune exposures from TCR beta sequences and from how often those sequences occurred across donors. On average, approximately 250,000 unique TCR beta nucleotide sequences were sequenced per donor among a few hundred genotyped donors of the cohort, with about 19% of those sequences being non-productive. In a later genetic analysis, genome-wide SNP genotypes for about 60% of the 666 donors were used, and that subset was treated as a discovery cohort. Both class I and class II loci were covered by HLA typing, at four-digit resolution. All discovery cohort repertoires had been generated on a single sequencing platform.

Cut back by 4 bases and 0 bases, the V and J ends lie 16 bases apart. There are 17 amino acids in the CDR3, from cysteine to phenylalanine inclusive. This entry keeps only the CDR3 DNA: 51 bases, framed from base 1. The CDR1 and CDR2 encoded by the germline V gene are MNHNS and SASEGT. The library was produced with the immunoSEQ multiplex PCR assay. A mixture of 60 forward primers for TCR Vbeta segments and 13 reverse primers for TCR Jbeta segments was used in the multiplex PCR. Amplification of the CDR3 region of rearranged TCR beta genes was performed with a multiplex PCR assay on genomic DNA. The Illumina HiSeq System was used to sequence the amplified TCR beta libraries as 87-base-pair reads. On the authors' methods: A later analysis counted around 72 million unique TCR beta chains across the 650 to 700 repertoires, and around 12 million of these chains were shared by at least two donors. Raw reads were error-corrected and collapsed into unique sequences by a nearest-neighbor algorithm in which closely related sequences were merged to remove PCR and sequencing errors. CDR3 sequences were aligned to IMGT reference sequences to assign V, D and J gene segments. For a sequence to be retained, at least a six-nucleotide match to both a V gene segment and a J gene segment was required. A rearrangement was called productive if the CDR3 had no stop codons and remained in frame with V and J, and every other rearrangement was called non-productive. Following IMGT convention, CDR3 was defined as the stretch from the second conserved V-encoded cysteine up to the conserved J-encoded phenylalanine. In an earlier analysis of around 640 of the donors, sequences lacking an unambiguous match to a single V gene segment were excluded. In an earlier analysis of some 590 of the donors, V segments were called functional above 56.7% productive rearrangements and were called segregating when the between-donor standard deviation exceeded 5%. A statistical classification framework was built for diagnosing cytomegalovirus status from the catalog of TCR beta chain sequences. A later analysis assigned V and J genes by comparing TCR nucleotide sequences with IMGT/GENE-DB human TR gene sequences. In a later analysis, CDR3 sequences and most-parsimonious VDJ recombination scenarios were assigned using the TCRdist pipeline. In a later analysis, each TCR beta chain was defined by its CDR3 amino acid sequence together with its V-gene family, and reads lacking a unique V-gene family were excluded. As a way to deal with suspected cross-contamination and a sequencing artifact, a later analysis dropped 450 to 600 nucleotide sequences that were highly shared and had low generation probability. In a later analysis, a clonal expansion index for each public chain was calculated from normalized within-repertoire ranks of inferred template counts. Generation probabilities in a later analysis came from a VDJ recombination model fitted to out-of-frame rearrangements, and those results were checked against IGoR. A later analysis scored TCR-TCR, TCR-HLA and TCR-CMV co-occurrence with hypergeometric tests, applying a repertoire-size bias correction to TCR pairs. False discovery rates were estimated in a later analysis by permuting HLA or CMV assignments 20 times. In a later analysis, co-occurring TCRs were grouped with DBSCAN, and TCRdist sequence similarity was added when clustering was performed within HLA-allele-positive subsets. For co-occurrence clustering, repertoires with fewer than 30,000 or more than 120,000 public chains were excluded, along with five repertoires with anomalous nucleotide sharing. What TCRdb holds here is the immuneACCESS table cut down to in-frame rearrangements. Part of the clones is not present; checked against another copy, under half of the missing clones reflect an unresolved V gene, and the others are unexplained. The V and J calls and clone size are taken from that table; D and trimming were inferred from the DNA. The sample table includes approximately 100,000 clones. Clones ranked in the top ten supply about 3% of the sample.

Points the paper makes about the study in general: When HLA alleles, especially DR and DQ, strongly co-occurred, attributing TCR associations to individual alleles was difficult. Most TCR sequences were seen in very few donors, while some public TCRs were found in many individuals. A further reported finding was that TCR beta sequences accurately predicted the HLA-A and HLA-B alleles for most subjects in the first cohort. Compared with the roughly 600-donor mean, donors in an Asian-associated ancestry cluster had fewer N-insertions in productive TCRs, according to a later genetic analysis. In a later analysis, HLA-associated TCR beta chains were found to be more clonally expanded and to have lower generation probabilities than equally common non-associated chains. Some IMGT-functional V segments, including TRBV6-2 and TRBV6-3, could not be told apart with the 87-base-pair reads, so those segments were excluded. Specific HLA alleles were associated with roughly 17,000 TCR beta sequences at a false discovery rate of 0.05 in a later analysis. V-gene and J-gene trimming of TCR beta chains was associated with a missense DCLRE1C variant in a later genetic analysis, and the association was replicated in an independent cohort. A few of the identified cytomegalovirus-associated TCR beta chains were confirmed in vitro to be specific for cytomegalovirus antigens. In this cohort, only TCR beta chains were sequenced, and detectable features were limited by the absence of alpha or paired-chain data. A later analysis found that most CMV-associated TCR beta chains appeared HLA-restricted, with HLA associations seemingly driven largely by CMV exposure. The only immune exposure information available for the cohort was CMV serostatus. According to a later analysis, TCR association rates differed among HLA loci, with DRB1 alleles showing the most associated TCRs and HLA-C alleles showing the fewest. The presence/absence analyses assumed that sequencing depth was roughly uniform across donors, and that assumption may not be true. In the study, some 160 TCR beta chains were listed as associated with cytomegalovirus. The classifier was reported to diagnose cytomegalovirus status with high specificity and sensitivity in both the original cohort and the validation cohort. It was suggested by the authors that the approach could potentially be generalized to other disease states and immunological phenotypes. In a later analysis, several top co-occurrence clusters were reported to appear linked to parvovirus B19, influenza, CMV and Epstein-Barr virus. Because counts were too low, roughly 16 rarely observed V segments, including chromosome 9 orphons, were excluded from the earlier analysis of several hundred of the donors. A cluster of highly shared sequence variants was judged likely to be a technical artifact of the sequencing pipeline. Because HLA typing was missing for some donors at each locus, association tests included only the typed subset. Linkage disequilibrium might explain the correlated functional status among segregating V segments, but an unknown experimental factor could not be ruled out. An earlier analysis of around 600 of the donors showed that most TCR beta V segments appeared in productive rearrangements either about 87% or about 30% of the time, which broadly matched IMGT annotations.

The cohort was made up of 666 healthy bone marrow donors. At the time of sampling, all cohort members were nominally healthy, though unrecorded immune exposures were likely present. The donor tested CMV seronegative, placing the donor among the 352 seronegative members of the cohort. A peripheral blood sample was provided by each donor, and peripheral blood mononuclear cells were used for TCR beta sequencing. Genomic DNA was extracted from the blood cell samples with the Qiagen DNeasy Blood Extraction Kit. In this chain, TRBV6-1 is recombined with TRBJ1-5; matching of 6 bases hints at TRBD1 as the D gene. Sequencing used PBMCs. This TCR came from a man aged 40-50 years in good health and CMV-seronegative. The CDR3 protein: CASSGDRSHDSNQPQHF. The DNA reads TGTGCCAGCAGTGGAGACAGGTCACACGATAGCAATCAGCCCCAGCATTTT.